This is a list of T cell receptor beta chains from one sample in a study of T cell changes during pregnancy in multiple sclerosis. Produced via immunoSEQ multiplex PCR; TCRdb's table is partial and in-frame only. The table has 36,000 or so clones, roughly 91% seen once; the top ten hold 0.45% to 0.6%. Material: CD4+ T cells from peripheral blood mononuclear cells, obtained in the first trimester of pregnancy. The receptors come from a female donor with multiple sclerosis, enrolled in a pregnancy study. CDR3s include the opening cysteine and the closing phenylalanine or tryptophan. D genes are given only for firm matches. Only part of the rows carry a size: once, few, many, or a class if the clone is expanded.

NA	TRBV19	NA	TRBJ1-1	CASSIRGLEAFF	TGTGCCAGTAGTATAAGGGGTCTTGAAGCTTTCTTT
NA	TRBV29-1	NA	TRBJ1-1	CSVEDPGRTEAFF	TGCAGCGTTGAAGATCCCGGGAGGACTGAAGCTTTCTTT
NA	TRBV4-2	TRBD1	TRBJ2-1	CASSQDVDRANEQFF	TGTGCCAGCAGCCAAGATGTGGACAGGGCCAATGAGCAGTTCTTC
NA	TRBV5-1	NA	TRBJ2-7	CASSLSLSGPSSYEQYF	TGCGCCAGCAGCTTGTCGCTTAGCGGTCCGAGCTCCTACGAGCAGTACTTC
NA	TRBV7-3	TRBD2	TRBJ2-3	CASSLGGGATDTQYF	TGTGCCAGCAGCTTGGGCGGGGGGGCCACAGATACGCAGTATTTT
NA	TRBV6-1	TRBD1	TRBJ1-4	CASSESWGQGTREKLFF	TGTGCCAGCAGTGAAAGTTGGGGACAGGGAACGCGTGAAAAACTGTTTTTT
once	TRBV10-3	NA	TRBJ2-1	CAISEREFSNEQFF	TGTGCCATCAGTGAAAGGGAGTTTTCCAATGAGCAGTTCTTC
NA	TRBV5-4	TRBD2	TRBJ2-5	CASSLERDAGETQYF	TGTGCCAGCAGCTTGGAGCGGGACGCGGGGGAGACCCAGTACTTC
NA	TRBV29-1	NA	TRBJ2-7	CSVEELQGYEQYF	TGCAGCGTCGAGGAGCTTCAGGGATACGAGCAGTACTTC
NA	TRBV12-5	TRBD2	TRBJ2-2	CASGYAGGAGFSGELFF	TGTGCTAGTGGTTACGCGGGGGGCGCCGGGTTTAGCGGGGAGCTGTTTTTT
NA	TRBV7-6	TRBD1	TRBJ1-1	CASSSGTVRTEAFF	TGTGCCAGCAGCTCAGGGACAGTTCGAACTGAAGCTTTCTTT
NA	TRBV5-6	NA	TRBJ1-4	CASSFRIQPTNEKLFF	TGTGCCAGCAGCTTCCGAATACAGCCAACTAATGAAAAACTGTTTTTT
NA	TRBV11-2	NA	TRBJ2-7	CASSLLATSRYSYEQYF	TGTGCCAGCAGCTTACTGGCGACTAGTAGGTACTCCTACGAGCAGTACTTC
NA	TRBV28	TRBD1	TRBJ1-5	CASSLGQVNQPQHF	TGTGCCAGCAGTTTGGGACAGGTCAATCAGCCCCAGCATTTT
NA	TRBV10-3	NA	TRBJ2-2	CAIRDSAGELFF	TGTGCCATCAGGGACAGCGCCGGGGAGCTGTTTTTT
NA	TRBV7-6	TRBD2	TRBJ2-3	CASSAPGGLATDTQYF	TGTGCCAGCAGCGCTCCGGGAGGACTAGCCACAGATACGCAGTATTTT
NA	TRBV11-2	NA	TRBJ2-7	CASSLSGWGEQYF	TGTGCCAGCAGCTTAAGCGGTTGGGGCGAGCAGTACTTC
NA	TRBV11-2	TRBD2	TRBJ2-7	CASTPGLAVYEQYF	TGTGCCAGCACCCCGGGACTAGCGGTCTACGAGCAGTACTTC
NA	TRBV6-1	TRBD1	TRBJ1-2	CASKATGEDGYTF	TGTGCCAGCAAAGCGACAGGGGAGGATGGCTACACCTTC
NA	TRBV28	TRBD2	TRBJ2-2	CASSKGTSGPNTGELFF	TGTGCCAGCAGCAAAGGGACTAGCGGGCCGAACACCGGGGAGCTGTTTTTT
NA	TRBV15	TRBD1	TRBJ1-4	CATSRGGQGPEKLFF	TGTGCCACCAGCAGAGGAGGACAGGGCCCAGAAAAACTGTTTTTT
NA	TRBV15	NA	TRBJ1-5	CATSRDFQGRQPQHF	TGTGCCACCAGCAGAGATTTCCAGGGTAGACAGCCCCAGCATTTT